Included here is one T cell receptor beta chain sequence, with context. The table came from immunoSEQ multiplex PCR; TCRdb's copy has only in-frame clones and leaves some out. The profile shows around 20,000 clones, around 72% of them singletons. This entry is derived from a study of sequential checkpoint blockade in melanoma. The CDR3 totals 15 residues. The treatment denotes: randomized to nivolumab then ipilimumab (arm A) or the reverse (arm B). V usage is TRBV21-1 and J usage is TRBJ1-1; TRBD1, the table's D call, was not compared with the DNA. TRBV21-1 is a documented pseudogene. Sequencing was performed on CD8+ T cells sorted from blood (inferred from file names), taken from a patient given nivolumab and ipilimumab in sequence. The source is a human donor with melanoma. The CDR3 here is CASSKPTGAGTEAFF. CDR3 DNA: TGTGCCAGCAGCAAACCGACAGGGGCCGGCACTGAAGCTTTCTTT.